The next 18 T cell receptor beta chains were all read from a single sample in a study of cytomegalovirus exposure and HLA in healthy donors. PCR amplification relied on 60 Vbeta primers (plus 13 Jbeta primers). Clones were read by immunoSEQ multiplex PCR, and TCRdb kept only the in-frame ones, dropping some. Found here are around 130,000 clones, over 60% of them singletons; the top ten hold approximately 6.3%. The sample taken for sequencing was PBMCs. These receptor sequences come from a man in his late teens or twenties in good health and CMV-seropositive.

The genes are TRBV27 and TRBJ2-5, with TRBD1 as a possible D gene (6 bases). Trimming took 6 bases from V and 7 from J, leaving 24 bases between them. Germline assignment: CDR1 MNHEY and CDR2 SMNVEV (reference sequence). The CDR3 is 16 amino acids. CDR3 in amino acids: CASRPLPGHLAGTQYF. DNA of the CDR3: TGTGCCAGCAGACCTCTCCCGGGACACCTCGCGGGGACCCAGTACTTC.

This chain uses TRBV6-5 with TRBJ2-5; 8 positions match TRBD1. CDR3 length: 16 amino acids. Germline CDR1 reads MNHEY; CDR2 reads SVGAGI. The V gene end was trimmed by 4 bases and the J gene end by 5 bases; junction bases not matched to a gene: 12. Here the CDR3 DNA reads TGTGCCAGCAGTTCCGGAAAGCAGGGGGCGCGGGAGACCCAGTACTTC. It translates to CASSSGKQGARETQYF.

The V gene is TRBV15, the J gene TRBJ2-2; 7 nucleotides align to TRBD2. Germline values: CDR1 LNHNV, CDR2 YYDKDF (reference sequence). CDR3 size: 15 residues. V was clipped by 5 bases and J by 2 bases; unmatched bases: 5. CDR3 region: CATSGSGLNTGELFF. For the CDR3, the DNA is TGTGCCACCAGCGGTAGCGGGTTAAACACCGGGGAGCTGTTTTTT.

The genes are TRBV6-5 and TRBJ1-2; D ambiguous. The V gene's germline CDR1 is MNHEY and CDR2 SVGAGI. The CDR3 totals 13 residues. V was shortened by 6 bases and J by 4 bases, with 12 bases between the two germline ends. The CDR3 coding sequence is TGTGCCAGCAGGCCCGACATAGTCTATGGCTACACCTTC. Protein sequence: CASRPDIVYGYTF.

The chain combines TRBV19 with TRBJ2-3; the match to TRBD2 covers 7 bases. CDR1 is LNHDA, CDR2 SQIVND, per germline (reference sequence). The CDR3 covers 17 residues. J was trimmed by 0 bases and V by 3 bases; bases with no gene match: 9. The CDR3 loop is CASSIRASGKSTDTQYF. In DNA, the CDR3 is TGTGCCAGTAGTATCCGCGCGAGCGGGAAGAGCACAGATACGCAGTATTTT.

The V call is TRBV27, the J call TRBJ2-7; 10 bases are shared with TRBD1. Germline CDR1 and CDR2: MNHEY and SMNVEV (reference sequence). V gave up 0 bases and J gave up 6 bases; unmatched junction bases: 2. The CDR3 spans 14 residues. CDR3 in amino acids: CASSLSGQGIEQYF. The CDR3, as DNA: TGTGCCAGCAGTTTATCGGGACAGGGGATCGAGCAGTACTTC.

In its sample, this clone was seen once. The CDR3 nucleotides read TGTGCCATCAGTGAGTCGCGCGCAACTAATGAAAAACTGTTTTTT. As protein: CAISESRATNEKLFF. The chain carries TRBV10-3 and TRBJ1-4; no definite D call. The CDR3 totals 15 residues. V was trimmed by 0 bases and J by 0 bases, leaving 5 bases between them. CDR1 ENHRY and CDR2 SYGVKD come from the germline V gene.

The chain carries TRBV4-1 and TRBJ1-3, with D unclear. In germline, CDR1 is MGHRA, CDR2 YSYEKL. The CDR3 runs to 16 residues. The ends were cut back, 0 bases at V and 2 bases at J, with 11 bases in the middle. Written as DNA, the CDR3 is TGCGCCAGCAGCCAAGATAGCGCAAGCACTGGAAACACCATATATTTT. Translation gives CASSQDSASTGNTIYF.

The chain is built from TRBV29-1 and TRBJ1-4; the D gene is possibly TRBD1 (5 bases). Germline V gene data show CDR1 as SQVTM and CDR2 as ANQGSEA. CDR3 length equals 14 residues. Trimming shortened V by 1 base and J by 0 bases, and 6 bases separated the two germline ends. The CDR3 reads CSVEVGATNEKLFF. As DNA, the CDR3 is TGCAGCGTTGAAGTAGGGGCAACTAATGAAAAACTGTTTTTT.

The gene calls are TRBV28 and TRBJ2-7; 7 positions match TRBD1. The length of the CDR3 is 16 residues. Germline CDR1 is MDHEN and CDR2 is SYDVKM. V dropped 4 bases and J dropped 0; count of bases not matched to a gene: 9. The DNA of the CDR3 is TGTGCCAGCAGTTCCCTACAGGGGCCAAGCTCCTACGAGCAGTACTTC. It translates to CASSSLQGPSSYEQYF.

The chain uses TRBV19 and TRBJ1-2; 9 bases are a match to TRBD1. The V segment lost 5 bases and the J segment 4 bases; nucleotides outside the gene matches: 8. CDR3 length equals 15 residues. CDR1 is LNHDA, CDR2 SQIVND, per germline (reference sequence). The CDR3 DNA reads TGTGCCAGTAGTTTGGGACAGGGAACGGGCTATGGCTACACCTTC. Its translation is CASSLGQGTGYGYTF.

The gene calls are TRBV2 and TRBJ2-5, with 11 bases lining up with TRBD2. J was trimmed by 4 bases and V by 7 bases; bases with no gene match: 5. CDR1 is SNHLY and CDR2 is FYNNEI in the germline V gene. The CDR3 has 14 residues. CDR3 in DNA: TGTGCCAGCAAAAAACTAGCGGGAGTAGAGACCCAGTACTTC. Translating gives CASKKLAGVETQYF. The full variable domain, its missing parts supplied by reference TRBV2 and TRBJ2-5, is EPEVTQTPSHQVTQMGQEVILRCVPISNHLYFYWYRQILGQKVEFLVSFYNNEISEKSEIFDDQFSVERPDGSNFTLKIRSTKLEDSAMYFCASKKLAGVETQYFGPGTRLLVL.

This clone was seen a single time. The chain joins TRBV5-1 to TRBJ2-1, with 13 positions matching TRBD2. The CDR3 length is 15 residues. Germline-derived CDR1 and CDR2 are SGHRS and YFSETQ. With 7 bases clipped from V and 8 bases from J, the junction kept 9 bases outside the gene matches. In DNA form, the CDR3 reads TGCGCCAGCGCCACTGGGACTAGCGGGGTCGATGAGCAGTTCTTC. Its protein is CASATGTSGVDEQFF.

The CDR3 DNA is TGTGCCAGCAGTGGAGACCGGACAGGGTGGCAAGAGACCCAGTACTTC. Its protein is CASSGDRTGWQETQYF. The J gene is TRBJ2-5, the V gene TRBV6-1, with 8 bases identical to TRBD1. J lost 2 bases, V lost 4 bases, and 9 bases had no gene match. This CDR3 is 16 amino acids long. Per the germline V gene, CDR1 is MNHNS and CDR2 is SASEGT.

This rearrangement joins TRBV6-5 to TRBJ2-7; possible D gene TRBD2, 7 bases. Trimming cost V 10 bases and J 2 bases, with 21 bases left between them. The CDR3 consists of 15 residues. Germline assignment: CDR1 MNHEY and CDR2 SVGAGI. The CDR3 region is CATSRGWEGPYEQYF. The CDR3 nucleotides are TGTGCCACCTCGAGGGGGTGGGAGGGCCCCTACGAGCAGTACTTC.

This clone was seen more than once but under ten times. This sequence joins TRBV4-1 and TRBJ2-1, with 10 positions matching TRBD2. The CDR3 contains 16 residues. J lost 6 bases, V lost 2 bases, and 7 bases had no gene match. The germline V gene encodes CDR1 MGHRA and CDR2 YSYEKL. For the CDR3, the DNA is TGCGCCAGCAGCCAATTTCTAGCGGGAGTTACCAATGAGCAGTTCTTC. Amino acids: CASSQFLAGVTNEQFF.

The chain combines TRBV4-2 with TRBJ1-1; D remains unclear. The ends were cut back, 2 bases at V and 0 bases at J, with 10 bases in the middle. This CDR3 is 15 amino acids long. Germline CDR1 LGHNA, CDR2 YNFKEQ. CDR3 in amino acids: CASSQSSLLNTEAFF. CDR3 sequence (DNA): TGTGCCAGCAGCCAATCTTCCCTCTTGAACACTGAAGCTTTCTTT.

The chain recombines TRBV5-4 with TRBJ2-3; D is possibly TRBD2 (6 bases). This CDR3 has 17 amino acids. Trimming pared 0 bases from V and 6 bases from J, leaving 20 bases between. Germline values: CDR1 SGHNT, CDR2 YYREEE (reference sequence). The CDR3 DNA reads TGTGCCAGCAGCTTGGCCTTCGGGGGTTCCACGTCTGATACGCAGTATTTT. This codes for CASSLAFGGSTSDTQYF.